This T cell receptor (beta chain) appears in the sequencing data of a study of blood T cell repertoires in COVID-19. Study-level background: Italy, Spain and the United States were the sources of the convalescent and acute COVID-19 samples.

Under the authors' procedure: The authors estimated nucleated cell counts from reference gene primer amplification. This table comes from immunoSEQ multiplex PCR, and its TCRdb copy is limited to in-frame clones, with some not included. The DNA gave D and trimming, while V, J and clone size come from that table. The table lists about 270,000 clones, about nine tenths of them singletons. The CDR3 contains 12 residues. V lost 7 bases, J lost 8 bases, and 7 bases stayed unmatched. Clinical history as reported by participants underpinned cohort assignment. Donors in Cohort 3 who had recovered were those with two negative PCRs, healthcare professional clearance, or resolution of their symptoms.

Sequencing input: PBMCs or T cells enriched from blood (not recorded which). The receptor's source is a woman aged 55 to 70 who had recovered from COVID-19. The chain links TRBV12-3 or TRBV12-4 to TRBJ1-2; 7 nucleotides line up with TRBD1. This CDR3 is CASTRGEPGYTF. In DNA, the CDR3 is TGTGCCAGCACCAGGGGGGAGCCGGGCTACACCTTC.